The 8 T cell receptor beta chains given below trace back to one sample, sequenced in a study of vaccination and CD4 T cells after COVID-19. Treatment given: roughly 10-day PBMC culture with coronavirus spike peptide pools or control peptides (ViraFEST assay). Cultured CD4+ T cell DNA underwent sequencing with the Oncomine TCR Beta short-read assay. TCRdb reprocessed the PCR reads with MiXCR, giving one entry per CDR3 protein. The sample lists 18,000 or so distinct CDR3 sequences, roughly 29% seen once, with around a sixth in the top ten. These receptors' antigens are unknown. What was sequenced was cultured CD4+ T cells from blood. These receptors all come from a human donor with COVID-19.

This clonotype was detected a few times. The CDR3 spells CASSPLQGSYGYTF. The CDR3 nucleotides are TGTGCCAGCAGCCCCCTGCAGGGTTCCTATGGCTACACCTTC. This chain joins TRBV7-9 and TRBJ1-2; TRBD1 might be the D (5 bases). Germline CDR1 SEHNR, CDR2 FQNEAQ (reference sequence). This CDR3 is built from 14 residues. V was shortened by 5 bases and J by 4 bases, with 14 bases between the two germline ends.

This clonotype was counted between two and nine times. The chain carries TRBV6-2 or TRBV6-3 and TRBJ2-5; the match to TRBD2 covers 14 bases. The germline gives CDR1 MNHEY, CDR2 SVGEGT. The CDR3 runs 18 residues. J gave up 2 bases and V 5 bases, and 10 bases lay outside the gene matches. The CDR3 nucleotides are TGTGCCAGCAGTCTTGGACTAGCGGGGGGAAATTATCAAGAGACCCAGTACTTC. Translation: CASSLGLAGGNYQETQYF.

The CDR3 is CAWSVGTVNSPLHF. In DNA, the CDR3 is TGTGCCTGGAGTGTGGGGACGGTGAATTCACCCCTCCACTTT. The chain uses TRBV30 and TRBJ1-6, with D tentatively TRBD1 (5 bases). V dropped 0 bases and J dropped 7 bases, with 10 bases sitting between them. CDR3 size: 14 residues. CDR1 is GTSNPN and CDR2 is SVGIG in the germline V gene (reference sequence).

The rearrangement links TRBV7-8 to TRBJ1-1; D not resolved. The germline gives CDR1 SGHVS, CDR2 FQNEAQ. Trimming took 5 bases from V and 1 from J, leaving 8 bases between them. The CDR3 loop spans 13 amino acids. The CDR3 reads CASSLRTNTEAFF. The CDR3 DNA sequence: TGTGCCAGCAGCCTAAGGACGAACACTGAAGCTTTCTTT.

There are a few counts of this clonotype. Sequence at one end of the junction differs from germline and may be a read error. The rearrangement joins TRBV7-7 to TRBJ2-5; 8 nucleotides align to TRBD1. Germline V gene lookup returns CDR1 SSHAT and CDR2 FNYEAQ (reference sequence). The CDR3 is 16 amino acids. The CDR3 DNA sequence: TGTGCTAGCAGCTTAATTGTAGGACAGGGTGGCGAGACCCAGTACTTC. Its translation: CASSLIVGQGGETQYF.

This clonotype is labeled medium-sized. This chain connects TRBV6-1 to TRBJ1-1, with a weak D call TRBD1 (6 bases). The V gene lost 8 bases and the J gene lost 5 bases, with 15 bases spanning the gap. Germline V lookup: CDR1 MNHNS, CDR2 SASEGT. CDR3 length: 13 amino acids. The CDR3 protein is CASRKEGETEAFF. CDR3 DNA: TGTGCCAGCCGGAAAGAGGGGGAAACTGAAGCTTTCTTT.

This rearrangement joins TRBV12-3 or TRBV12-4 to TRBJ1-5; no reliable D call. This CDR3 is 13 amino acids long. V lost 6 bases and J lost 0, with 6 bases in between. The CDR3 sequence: CASRYNSNQPQHF. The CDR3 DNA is TGTGCCAGCAGGTACAATAGCAATCAGCCCCAGCATTTT.

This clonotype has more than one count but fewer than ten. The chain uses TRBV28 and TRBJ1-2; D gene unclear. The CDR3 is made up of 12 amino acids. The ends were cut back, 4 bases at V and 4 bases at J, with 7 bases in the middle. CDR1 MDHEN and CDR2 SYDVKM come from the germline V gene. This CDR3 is CASSSQTYGYTF. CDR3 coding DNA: TGTGCCAGCAGTTCTCAGACCTATGGCTACACCTTC.